This T cell receptor (beta chain) was found in a study of blood T cells in healthy people across ages. Whole-study results and caveats: The donors' CMV status was not determined, possibly confounding changes in expanded clonotypes. Naive T cell percentage showed a strong correlation with the diversity of TCR beta. What prevented conclusive comparison of naive and antigen-experienced cells was that PBMCs were unsorted.

V lost 1 base, J lost 6 bases, and 5 bases stayed unmatched. This CDR3 comprises 15 residues. In germline, CDR1 is SGHKS, CDR2 YYEKEE (reference sequence). Then a second PCR, running roughly 7 to 11 cycles, was carried out with a sample-barcoded 5' primer and a J-beta primer mix. TCRdb redid the calling of the 5' RACE reads with MiXCR, one entry per CDR3 protein. The sample has fewer than 1.5 million distinct CDR3 sequences, around 42% seen once; the top ten hold less than 8%. Points on this clonotype: Its antigen remains unknown.

What was sequenced was blood. The chain joins TRBV5-5 to TRBJ2-1, with 9 bases lining up with TRBD1. The sequence was obtained from a woman under 30 in good health. CDR3 bases: TGTGCCAGCAGCTTGTGGGACAGGGACGTCAATGAGCAGTTCTTC. Translated: CASSLWDRDVNEQFF.